The text below deals with one TCR beta chain. The target antigen is unknown. This specimen comes from a study of vaccination and CD4 T cells after COVID-19. Trimming at V came to 5 bases and at J to 4 bases, leaving 5 bases not matched to a gene. Germline CDR1 and CDR2: SEHNR and FQNEAQ (reference sequence). The length of the CDR3 is 14 residues. The Oncomine TCR Beta short-read assay sequenced DNA from cultured CD4+ T cells. TCRdb re-derived calls from the PCR reads in MiXCR, one entry per CDR3 protein. The data hold around 16,000 distinct CDR3 sequences, with approximately 81% observed a single time. Specified treatment: roughly 11-day PBMC culture with coronavirus spike peptide pools or control peptides (ViraFEST assay).

This TCR derives from a human donor who received a COVID-19 vaccine. This rearrangement joins TRBV7-9 to TRBJ1-3, with 7 bases fitting TRBD1. The sequences come from CD4+ T cells from blood, cultured in vitro, collected after SARS-CoV-2 vaccination. The CDR3 loop is CASSMGQSGNTIYF. The DNA of the CDR3 is TGTGCCAGCAGCATGGGACAGTCCGGAAACACCATATATTTT. The entire variable domain, with the rest obtained from reference TRBV7-9 and TRBJ1-3, is as follows: DTGVSQNPRHKITKRGQNVTFRCDPISEHNRLYWYRQTLGQGPEFLTYFQNEAQLEKSRLLSDRFSAERPKGSFSTLEIQRTEQGDSAMYLCASSMGQSGNTIYFGEGSWLTVV.